The 2 T cell receptor beta chains presented below share a single source sample, sequenced in a study of blood T cell repertoires in COVID-19. TCRdb keeps only in-frame clones here, not all; method: immunoSEQ multiplex PCR. The data hold roughly 240,000 clones, with more than 85% observed a single time. Sequenced material: peripheral blood. The receptors were gathered from a man aged 18 to 29 with active or convalescent COVID-19.

This clone occurred once. The chain joins TRBV7-9 to TRBJ1-5, with D perhaps TRBD1 (6 bases). There are 14 residues in the CDR3. Germline V lookup: CDR1 SEHNR, CDR2 FQNEAQ (reference sequence). The V end lost 3 bases, the J end lost 2 bases, and 8 bases lay between the germline ends. The CDR3 DNA reads TGTGCCAGCAGCTTCAAGGGGGGCAATCAGCCCCAGCATTTT. This gives the protein CASSFKGGNQPQHF. Complete variable domain (other parts from reference TRBV7-9 and TRBJ1-5): DTGVSQNPRHKITKRGQNVTFRCDPISEHNRLYWYRQTLGQGPEFLTYFQNEAQLEKSRLLSDRFSAERPKGSFSTLEIQRTEQGDSAMYLCASSFKGGNQPQHFGDGTRLSIL.

V gene TRBV5-1 combines with J gene TRBJ2-3; D gene unclear. Between the trimmed V and J ends, which lost 2 bases and 2 bases, there was a span of 6 bases. The CDR3 spans 13 residues. Germline loops: CDR1 SGHRS, CDR2 YFSETQ. CDR3 sequence (DNA): TGCGCCAGCAGCTTAGAGCTCACAGATACGCAGTATTTT. Amino acids: CASSLELTDTQYF.